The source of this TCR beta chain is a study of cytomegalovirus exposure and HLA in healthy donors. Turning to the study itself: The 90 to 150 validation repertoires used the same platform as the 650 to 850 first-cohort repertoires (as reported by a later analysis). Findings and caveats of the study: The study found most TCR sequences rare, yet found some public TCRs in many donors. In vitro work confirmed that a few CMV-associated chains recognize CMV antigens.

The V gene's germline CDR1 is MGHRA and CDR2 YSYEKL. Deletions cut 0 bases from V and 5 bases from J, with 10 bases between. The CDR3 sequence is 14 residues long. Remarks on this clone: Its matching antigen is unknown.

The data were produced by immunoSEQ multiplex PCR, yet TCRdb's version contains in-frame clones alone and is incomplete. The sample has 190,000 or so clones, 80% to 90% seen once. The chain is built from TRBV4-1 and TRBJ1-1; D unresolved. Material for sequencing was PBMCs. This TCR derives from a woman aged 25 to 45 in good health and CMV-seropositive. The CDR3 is CASSQDWAYTEAFF. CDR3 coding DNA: TGCGCCAGCAGCCAAGACTGGGCCTATACTGAAGCTTTCTTT.